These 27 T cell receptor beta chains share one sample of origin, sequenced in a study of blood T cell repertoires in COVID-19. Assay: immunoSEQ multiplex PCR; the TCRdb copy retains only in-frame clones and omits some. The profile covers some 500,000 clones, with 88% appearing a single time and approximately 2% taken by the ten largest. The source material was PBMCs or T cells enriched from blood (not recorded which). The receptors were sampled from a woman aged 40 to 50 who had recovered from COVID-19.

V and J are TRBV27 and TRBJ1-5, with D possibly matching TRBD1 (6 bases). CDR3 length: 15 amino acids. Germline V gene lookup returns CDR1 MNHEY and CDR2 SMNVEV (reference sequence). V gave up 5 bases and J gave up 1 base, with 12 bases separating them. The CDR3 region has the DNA TGTGCCAGCAGTGCCATGGACAGCAGCAATCAGCCCCAGCATTTT. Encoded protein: CASSAMDSSNQPQHF.

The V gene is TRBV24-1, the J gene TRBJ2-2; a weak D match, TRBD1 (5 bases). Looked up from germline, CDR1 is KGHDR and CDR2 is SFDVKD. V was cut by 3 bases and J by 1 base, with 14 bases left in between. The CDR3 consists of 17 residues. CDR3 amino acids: CATSDPSGLGNTGELFF. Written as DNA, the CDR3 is TGTGCCACCAGTGATCCGTCAGGGCTTGGGAACACCGGGGAGCTGTTTTTT.

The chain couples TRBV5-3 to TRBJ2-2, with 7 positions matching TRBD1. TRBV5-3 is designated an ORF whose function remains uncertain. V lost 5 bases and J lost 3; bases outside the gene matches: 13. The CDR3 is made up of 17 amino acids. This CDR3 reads CARSFLQGRRDTGELFF. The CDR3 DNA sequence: TGTGCCAGAAGTTTCTTACAGGGGCGTAGGGACACCGGGGAGCTGTTTTTT.

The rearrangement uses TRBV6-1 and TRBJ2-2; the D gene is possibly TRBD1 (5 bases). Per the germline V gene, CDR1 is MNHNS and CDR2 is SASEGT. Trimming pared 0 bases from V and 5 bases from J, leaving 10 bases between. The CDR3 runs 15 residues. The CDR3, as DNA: TGTGCCAGCAGTGAAGCGCCGCAGGGAACCGGGGAGCTGTTTTTT. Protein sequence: CASSEAPQGTGELFF.

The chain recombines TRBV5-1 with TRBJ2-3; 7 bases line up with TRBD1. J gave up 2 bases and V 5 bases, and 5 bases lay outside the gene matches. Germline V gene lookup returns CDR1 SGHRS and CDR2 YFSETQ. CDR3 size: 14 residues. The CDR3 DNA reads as TGCGCCAGCAGAGACAGGGAGCCCACAGATACGCAGTATTTT. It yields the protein CASRDREPTDTQYF.

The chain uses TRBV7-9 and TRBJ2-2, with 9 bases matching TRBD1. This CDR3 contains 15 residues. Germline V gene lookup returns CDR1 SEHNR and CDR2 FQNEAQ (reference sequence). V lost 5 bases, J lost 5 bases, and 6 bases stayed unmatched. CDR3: CASSNRTGETGELFF. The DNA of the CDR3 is TGTGCCAGCAGCAATAGGACAGGGGAAACCGGGGAGCTGTTTTTT.

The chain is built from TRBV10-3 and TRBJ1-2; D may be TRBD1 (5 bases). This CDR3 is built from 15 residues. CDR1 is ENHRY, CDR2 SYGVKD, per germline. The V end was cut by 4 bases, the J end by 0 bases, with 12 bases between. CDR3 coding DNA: TGTGCCATCAGTGGAGGCGGGGCCCCTAACTATGGCTACACCTTC. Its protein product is CAISGGGAPNYGYTF.

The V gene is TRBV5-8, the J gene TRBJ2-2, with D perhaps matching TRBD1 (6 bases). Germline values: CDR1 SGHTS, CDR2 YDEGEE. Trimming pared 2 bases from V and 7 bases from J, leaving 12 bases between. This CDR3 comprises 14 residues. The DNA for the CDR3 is TGTGCCAGCAGCTTCAGGGGCGCGGGCGGGGAGCTGTTTTTT. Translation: CASSFRGAGGELFF.

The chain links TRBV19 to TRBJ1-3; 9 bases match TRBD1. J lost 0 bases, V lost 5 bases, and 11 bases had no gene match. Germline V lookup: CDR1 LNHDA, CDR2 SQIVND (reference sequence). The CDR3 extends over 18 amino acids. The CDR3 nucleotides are TGTGCCAGTAGTCAAGGGACAGGGCGCAGCCTCTCTGGAAACACCATATATTTT. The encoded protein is CASSQGTGRSLSGNTIYF.

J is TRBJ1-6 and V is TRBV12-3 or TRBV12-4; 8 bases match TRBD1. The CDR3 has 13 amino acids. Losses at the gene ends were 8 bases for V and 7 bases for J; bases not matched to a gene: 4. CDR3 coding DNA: TGTGCCAGCTCCTGGACAGGGAATTCACCCCTCCACTTT. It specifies CASSWTGNSPLHF.

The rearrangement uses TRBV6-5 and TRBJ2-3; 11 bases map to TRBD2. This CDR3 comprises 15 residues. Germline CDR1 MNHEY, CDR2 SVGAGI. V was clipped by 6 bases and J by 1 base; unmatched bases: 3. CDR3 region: CASRMGLAGTDTQYF. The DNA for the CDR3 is TGTGCCAGCAGGATGGGACTAGCGGGCACAGATACGCAGTATTTT.

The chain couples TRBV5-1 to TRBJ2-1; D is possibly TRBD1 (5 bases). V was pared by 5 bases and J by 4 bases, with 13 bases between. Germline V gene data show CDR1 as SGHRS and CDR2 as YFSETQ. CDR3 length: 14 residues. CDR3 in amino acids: CASRVDRPYNEQFF. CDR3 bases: TGCGCCAGCAGGGTCGACAGACCATACAATGAGCAGTTCTTC.

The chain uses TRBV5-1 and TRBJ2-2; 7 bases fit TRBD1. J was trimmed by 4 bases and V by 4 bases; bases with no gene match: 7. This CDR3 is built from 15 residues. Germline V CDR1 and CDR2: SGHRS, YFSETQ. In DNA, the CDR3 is TGCGCCAGCAGCGTGGGTTGGGACAGCACCGGGGAGCTGTTTTTT. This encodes CASSVGWDSTGELFF.

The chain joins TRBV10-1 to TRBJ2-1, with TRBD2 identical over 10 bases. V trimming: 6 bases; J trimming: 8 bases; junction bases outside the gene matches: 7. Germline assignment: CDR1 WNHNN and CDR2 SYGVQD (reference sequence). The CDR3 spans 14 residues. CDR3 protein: CASRREREGHEQFF. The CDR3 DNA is TGCGCCAGCAGACGGGAGCGGGAGGGCCATGAGCAGTTCTTC.

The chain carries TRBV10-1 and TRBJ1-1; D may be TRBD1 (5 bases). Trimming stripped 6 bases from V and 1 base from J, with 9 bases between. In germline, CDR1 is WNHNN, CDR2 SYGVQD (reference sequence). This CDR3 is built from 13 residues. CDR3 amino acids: CASREQANTEAFF. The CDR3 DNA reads TGCGCCAGCAGAGAACAGGCGAACACTGAAGCTTTCTTT.

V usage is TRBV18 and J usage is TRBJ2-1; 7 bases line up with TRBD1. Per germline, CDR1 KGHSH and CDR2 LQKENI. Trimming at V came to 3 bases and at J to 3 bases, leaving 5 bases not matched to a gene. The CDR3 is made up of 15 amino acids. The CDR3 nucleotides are TGTGCCAGCTCACCCACCGGGACAGACTACAATGAGCAGTTCTTC. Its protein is CASSPTGTDYNEQFF. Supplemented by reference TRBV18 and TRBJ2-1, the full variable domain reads NAGVMQNPRHLVRRRGQEARLRCSPMKGHSHVYWYRQLPEEGLKFMVYLQKENIIDESGMPKERFSAEFPKEGPSILRIQQVVRGDSAAYFCASSPTGTDYNEQFFGPGTRLTVL.

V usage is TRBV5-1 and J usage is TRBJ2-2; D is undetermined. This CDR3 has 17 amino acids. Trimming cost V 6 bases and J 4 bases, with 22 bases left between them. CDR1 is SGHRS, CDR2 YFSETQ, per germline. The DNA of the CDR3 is TGCGCCAGCACCGCCATCGTTGCGGTCCTAGGCACCGGGGAGCTGTTTTTT. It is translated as CASTAIVAVLGTGELFF.

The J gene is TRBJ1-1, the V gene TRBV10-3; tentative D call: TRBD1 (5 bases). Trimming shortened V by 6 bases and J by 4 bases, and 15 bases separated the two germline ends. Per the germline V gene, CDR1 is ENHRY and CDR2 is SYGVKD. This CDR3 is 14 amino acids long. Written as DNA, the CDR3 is TGTGCCATCAGGGCCGGGGGGAGTTTCACTGAAGCTTTCTTT. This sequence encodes CAIRAGGSFTEAFF.

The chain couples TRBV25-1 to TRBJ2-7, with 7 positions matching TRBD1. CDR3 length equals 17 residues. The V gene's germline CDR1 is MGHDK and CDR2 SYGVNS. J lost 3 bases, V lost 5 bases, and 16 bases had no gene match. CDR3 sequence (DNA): TGTGCCAGCAGTACCGGACAGGCCGTAACTAAACTCTACGAGCAGTACTTC. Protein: CASSTGQAVTKLYEQYF.

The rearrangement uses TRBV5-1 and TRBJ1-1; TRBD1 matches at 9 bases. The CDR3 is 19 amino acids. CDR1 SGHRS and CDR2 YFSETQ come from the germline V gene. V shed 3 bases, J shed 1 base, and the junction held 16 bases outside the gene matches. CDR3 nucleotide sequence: TGCGCCAGCAGCTCACTGAACAGGGGGCGAGGGGGCTCGAACACTGAAGCTTTCTTT. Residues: CASSSLNRGRGGSNTEAFF.

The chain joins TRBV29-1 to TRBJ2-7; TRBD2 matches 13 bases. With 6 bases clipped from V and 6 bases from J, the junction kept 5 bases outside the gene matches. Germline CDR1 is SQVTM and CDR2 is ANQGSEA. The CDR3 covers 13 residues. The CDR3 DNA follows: TGCAGCGTCGGGACTAGCGGGAAAGTCGAGCAGTACTTC. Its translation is CSVGTSGKVEQYF.

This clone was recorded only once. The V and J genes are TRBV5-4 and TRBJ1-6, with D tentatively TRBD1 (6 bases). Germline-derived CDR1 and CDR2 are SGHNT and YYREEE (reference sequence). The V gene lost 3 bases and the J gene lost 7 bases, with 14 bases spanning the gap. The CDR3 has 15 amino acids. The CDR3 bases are TGTGCCAGCAGCTCGGAGACAGGTGGGAATTCACCCCTCCACTTT. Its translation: CASSSETGGNSPLHF.

The CDR3 is CASKDTSGRTEAFF. CDR3 in DNA: TGTGCCAGCAAGGACACTTCCGGACGCACTGAAGCTTTCTTT. The rearrangement uses TRBV2 and TRBJ1-1; maybe TRBD1 (5 bases). Deletions cut 7 bases from V and 4 bases from J, with 16 bases between. There are 14 residues in the CDR3. Germline V gene lookup returns CDR1 SNHLY and CDR2 FYNNEI.

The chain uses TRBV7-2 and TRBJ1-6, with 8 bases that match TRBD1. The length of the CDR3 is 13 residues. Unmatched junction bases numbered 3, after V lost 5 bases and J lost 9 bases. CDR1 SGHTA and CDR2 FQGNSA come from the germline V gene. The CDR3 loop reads CASSPDRVSPLHF. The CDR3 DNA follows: TGTGCCAGCAGCCCGGACAGGGTTTCACCCCTCCACTTT.

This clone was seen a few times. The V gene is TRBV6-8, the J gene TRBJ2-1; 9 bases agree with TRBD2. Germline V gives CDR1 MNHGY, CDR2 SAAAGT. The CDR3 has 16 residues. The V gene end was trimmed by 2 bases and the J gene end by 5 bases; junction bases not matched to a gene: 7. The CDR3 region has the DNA TGTGCCAGCAGTTACACTTCCGGGACTAGCCACAATGAGCAGTTCTTC. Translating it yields CASSYTSGTSHNEQFF.

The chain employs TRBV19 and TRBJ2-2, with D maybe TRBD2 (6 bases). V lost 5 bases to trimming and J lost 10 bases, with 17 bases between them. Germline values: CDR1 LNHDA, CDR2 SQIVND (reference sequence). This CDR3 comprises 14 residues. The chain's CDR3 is CASSSGTRVVELFF. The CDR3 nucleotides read TGTGCCAGTAGTTCCGGGACTCGGGTAGTGGAGCTGTTTTTT. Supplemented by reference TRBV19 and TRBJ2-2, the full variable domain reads DGGITQSPKYLFRKEGQNVTLSCEQNLNHDAMYWYRQDPGQGLRLIYYSQIVNDFQKGDIAEGYSVSREKKESFPLTVTSAQKNPTAFYLCASSSGTRVVELFFGEGSRLTVL.

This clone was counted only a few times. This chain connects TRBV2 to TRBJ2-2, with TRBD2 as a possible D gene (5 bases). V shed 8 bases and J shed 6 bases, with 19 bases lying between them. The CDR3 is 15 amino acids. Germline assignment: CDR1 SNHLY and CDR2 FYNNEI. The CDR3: CASAPAGWASGELFF. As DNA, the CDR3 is TGTGCCAGCGCCCCGGCGGGTTGGGCTTCCGGGGAGCTGTTTTTT.